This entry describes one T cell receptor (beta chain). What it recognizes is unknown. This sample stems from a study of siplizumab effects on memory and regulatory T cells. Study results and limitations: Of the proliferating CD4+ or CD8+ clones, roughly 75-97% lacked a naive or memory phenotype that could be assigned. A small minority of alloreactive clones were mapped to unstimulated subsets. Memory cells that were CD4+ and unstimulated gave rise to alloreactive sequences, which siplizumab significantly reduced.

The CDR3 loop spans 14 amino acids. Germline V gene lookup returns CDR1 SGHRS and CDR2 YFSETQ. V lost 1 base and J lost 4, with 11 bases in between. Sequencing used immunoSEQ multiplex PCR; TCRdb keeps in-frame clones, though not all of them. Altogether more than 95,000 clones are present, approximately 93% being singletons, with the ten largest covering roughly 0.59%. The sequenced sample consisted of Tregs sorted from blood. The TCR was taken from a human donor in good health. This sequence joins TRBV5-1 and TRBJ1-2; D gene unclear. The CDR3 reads CASSLYQAGYGYTF. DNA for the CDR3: TGCGCCAGCAGCTTGTACCAGGCTGGCTATGGCTACACCTTC.